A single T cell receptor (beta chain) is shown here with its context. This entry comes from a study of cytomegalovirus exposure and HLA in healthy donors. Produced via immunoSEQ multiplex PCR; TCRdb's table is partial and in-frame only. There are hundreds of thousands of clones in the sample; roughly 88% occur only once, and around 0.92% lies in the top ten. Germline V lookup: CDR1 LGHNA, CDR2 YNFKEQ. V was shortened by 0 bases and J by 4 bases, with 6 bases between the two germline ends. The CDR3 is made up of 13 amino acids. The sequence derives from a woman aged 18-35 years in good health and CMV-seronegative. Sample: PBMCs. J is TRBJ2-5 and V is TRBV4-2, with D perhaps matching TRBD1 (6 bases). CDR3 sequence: CASSQDRGETQYF. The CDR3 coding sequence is TGTGCCAGCAGCCAAGACAGGGGAGAGACCCAGTACTTC.